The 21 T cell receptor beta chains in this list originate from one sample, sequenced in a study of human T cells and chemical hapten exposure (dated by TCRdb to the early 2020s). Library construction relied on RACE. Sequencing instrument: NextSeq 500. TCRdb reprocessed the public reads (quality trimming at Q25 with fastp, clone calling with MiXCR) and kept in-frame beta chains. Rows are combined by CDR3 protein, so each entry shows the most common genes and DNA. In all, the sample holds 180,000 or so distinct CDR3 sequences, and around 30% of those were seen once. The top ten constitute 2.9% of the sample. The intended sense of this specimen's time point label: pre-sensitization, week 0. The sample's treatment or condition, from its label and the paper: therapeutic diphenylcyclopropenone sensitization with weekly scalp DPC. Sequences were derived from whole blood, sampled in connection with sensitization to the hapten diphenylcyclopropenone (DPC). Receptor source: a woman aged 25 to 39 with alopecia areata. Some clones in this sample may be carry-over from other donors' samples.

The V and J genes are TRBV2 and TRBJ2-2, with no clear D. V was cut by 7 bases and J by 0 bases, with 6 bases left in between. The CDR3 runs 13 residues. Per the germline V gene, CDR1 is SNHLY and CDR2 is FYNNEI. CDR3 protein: CASNVANTGELFF. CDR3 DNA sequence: TGTGCCAGCAACGTGGCGAACACCGGGGAGCTGTTTTTT.

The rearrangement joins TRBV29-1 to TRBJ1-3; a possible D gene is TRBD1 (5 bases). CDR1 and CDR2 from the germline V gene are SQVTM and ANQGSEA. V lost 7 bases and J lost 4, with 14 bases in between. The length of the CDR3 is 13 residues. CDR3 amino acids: CSGAGQGGNTIYF. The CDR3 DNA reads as TGCAGCGGAGCGGGCCAGGGAGGAAACACCATATATTTT.

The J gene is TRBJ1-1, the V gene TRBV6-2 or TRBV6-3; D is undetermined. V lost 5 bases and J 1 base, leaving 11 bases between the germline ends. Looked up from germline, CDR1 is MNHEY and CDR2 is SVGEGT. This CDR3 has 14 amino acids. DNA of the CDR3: TGTGCCAGCAGTACCCCTCAGGAGAACACTGAAGCTTTCTTT. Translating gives CASSTPQENTEAFF.

CDR3: CASSQERARGTDTQYF. Here the CDR3 DNA reads TGCGCCAGCAGCCAAGAACGCGCCAGGGGAACAGATACGCAGTATTTT. The chain combines TRBV4-3 with TRBJ2-3, with D perhaps matching TRBD1 (6 bases). Germline CDR1 LGHNA, CDR2 YSLEER. The CDR3 sequence is 16 residues long. The germline V and J ends were trimmed by 0 bases and 3 bases, with 13 bases remaining between them.

In nucleotides, the CDR3 is TGCGCCAGCAGCCCAAGGGCCGGCGGGGACACTGAAGCTTTCTTT. Translating gives CASSPRAGGDTEAFF. V is TRBV5-1 and J is TRBJ1-1; D gene unclear. V lost 4 bases and J 3 bases, leaving 16 bases between the germline ends. The CDR3 is 15 amino acids. Germline-derived CDR1 and CDR2 are SGHRS and YFSETQ.

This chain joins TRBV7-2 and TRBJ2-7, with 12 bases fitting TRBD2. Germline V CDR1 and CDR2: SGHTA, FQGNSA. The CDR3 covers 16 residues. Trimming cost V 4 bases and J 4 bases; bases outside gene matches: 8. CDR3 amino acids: CASSSPSGRDRYEQYF. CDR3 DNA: TGTGCCAGCAGCTCCCCTAGCGGGAGGGACCGGTACGAGCAGTACTTC.

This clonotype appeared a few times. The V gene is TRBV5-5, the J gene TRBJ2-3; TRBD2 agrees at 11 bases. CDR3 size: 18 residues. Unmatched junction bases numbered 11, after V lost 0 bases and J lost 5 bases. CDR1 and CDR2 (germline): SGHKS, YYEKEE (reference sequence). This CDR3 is CASSLEPLAGGRGDTQYF. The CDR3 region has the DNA TGTGCCAGCAGCTTGGAGCCGCTAGCGGGGGGCCGGGGAGATACGCAGTATTTT.

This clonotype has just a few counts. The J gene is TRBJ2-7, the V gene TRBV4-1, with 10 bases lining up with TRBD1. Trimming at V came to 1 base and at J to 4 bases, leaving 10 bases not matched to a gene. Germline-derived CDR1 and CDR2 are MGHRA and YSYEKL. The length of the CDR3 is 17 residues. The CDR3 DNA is TGCGCCAGCAGCCAAGGCTATCTCGGGACAGGGGATTACGAGCAGTACTTC. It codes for CASSQGYLGTGDYEQYF.

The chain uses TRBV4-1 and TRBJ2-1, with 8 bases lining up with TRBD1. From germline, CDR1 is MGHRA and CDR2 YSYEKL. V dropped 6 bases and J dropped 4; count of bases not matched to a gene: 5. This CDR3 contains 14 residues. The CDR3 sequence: CASRAGGAYNEQFF. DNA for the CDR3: TGCGCCAGCAGGGCAGGGGGCGCGTACAATGAGCAGTTCTTC.

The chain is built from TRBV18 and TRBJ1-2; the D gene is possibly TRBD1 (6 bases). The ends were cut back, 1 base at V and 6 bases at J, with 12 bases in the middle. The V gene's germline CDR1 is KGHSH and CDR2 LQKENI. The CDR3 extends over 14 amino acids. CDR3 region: CASSPRSGDDGYTF. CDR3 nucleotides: TGTGCCAGCTCACCACGGTCAGGGGATGATGGCTACACCTTC.

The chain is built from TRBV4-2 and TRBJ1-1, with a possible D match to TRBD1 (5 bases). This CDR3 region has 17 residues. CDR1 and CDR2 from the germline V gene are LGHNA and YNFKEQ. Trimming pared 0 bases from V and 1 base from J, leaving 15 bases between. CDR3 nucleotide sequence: TGTGCCAGCAGCCAAGATTATGGAGGGACGGGGAACACTGAAGCTTTCTTT. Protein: CASSQDYGGTGNTEAFF.

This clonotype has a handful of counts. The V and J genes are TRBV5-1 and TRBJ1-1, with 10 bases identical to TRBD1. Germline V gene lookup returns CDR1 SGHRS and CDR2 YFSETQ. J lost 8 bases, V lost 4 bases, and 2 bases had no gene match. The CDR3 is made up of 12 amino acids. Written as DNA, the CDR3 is TGCGCCAGCAGCCCGGACAGGGGGGAAGCTTTCTTT. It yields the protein CASSPDRGEAFF.

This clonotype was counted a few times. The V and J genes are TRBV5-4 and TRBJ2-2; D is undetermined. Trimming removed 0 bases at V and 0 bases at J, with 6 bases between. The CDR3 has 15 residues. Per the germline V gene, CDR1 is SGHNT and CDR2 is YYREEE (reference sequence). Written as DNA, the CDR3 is TGTGCCAGCAGCTTGGGGGAAGCGAACACCGGGGAGCTGTTTTTT. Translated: CASSLGEANTGELFF.

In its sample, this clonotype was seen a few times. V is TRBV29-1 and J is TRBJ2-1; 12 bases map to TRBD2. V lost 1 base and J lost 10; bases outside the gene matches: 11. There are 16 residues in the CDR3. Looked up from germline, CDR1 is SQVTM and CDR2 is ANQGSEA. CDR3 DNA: TGCAGCGTTGAAGTACAACGGACTAGCGGGATCGGGGAGCAGTTCTTC. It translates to CSVEVQRTSGIGEQFF.

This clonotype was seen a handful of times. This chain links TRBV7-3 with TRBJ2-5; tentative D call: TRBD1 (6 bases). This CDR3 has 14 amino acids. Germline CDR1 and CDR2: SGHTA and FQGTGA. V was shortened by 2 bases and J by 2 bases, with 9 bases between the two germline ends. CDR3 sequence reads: CASSLGQNQETQYF. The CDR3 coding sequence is TGTGCCAGCAGCTTAGGACAGAATCAAGAGACCCAGTACTTC.

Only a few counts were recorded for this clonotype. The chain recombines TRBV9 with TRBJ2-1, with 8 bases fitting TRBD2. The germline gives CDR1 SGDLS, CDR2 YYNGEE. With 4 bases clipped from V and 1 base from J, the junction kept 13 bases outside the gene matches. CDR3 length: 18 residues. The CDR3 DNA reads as TGTGCCAGCAGCCTGCGGGGACTAGAGCGTCGGTCCTACAATGAGCAGTTCTTC. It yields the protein CASSLRGLERRSYNEQFF.

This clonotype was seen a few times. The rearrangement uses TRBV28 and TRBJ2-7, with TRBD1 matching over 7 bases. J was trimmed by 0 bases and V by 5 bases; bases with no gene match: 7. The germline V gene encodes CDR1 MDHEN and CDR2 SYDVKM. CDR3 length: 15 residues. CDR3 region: CASSLSGTASYEQYF. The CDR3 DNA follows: TGTGCCAGCAGTCTTTCCGGGACAGCCTCCTACGAGCAGTACTTC. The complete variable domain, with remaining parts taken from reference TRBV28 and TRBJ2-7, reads DVKVTQSSRYLVKRTGEKVFLECVQDMDHENMFWYRQDPGLGLRLIYFSYDVKMKEKGDIPEGYSVSREKKERFSLILESASTNQTSMYLCASSLSGTASYEQYFGPGTRLTVT.

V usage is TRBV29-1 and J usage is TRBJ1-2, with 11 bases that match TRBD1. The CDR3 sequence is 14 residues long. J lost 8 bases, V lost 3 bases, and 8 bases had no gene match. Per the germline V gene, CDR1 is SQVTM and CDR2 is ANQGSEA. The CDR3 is CSVEGQGVVYGYTF. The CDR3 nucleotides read TGCAGCGTTGAGGGACAGGGGGTCGTCTACGGCTACACCTTC.

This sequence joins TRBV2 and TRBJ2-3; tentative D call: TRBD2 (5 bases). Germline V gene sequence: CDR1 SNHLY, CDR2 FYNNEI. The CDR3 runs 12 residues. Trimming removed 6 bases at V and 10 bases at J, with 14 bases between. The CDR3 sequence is CASSPGNRAQYF. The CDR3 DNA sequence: TGTGCCAGCAGCCCCGGGAACCGAGCGCAGTATTTT.

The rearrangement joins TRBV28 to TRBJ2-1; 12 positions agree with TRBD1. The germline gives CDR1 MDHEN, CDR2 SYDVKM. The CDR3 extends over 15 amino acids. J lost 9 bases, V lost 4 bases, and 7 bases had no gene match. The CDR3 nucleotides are TGTGCCAGCAGTTACCCGGGACAGGGGGCGGGTGAGCAGTTCTTC. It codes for CASSYPGQGAGEQFF.

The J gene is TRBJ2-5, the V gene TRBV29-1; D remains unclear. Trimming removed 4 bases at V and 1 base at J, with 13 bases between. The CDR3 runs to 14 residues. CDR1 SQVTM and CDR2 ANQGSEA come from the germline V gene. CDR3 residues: CSVARRELQETQYF. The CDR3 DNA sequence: TGCAGCGTTGCGCGAAGAGAACTCCAAGAGACCCAGTACTTC. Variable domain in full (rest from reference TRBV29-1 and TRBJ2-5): SAVISQKPSRDICQRGTSLTIQCQVDSQVTMMFWYRQQPGQSLTLIATANQGSEATYESGFVIDKFPISRPNLTFSTLTVSNMSPEDSSIYLCSVARRELQETQYFGPGTRLLVL.